These T cell receptor beta chains were read from a single sample in a study of T-cell reconstitution after alpha-beta-depleted transplantation in children. Using its own MiXCR run on the PCR reads, TCRdb lists one record per CDR3 protein. The table includes around 440,000 distinct CDR3 sequences, roughly a tenth detected once. Sequenced here: PBMCs, sampled before TCRalphabeta/CD19-depleted stem cell transplant. Receptor source: a child aged 2 to 10 with inherited bone marrow failure, due to receive a stem cell transplant. CDR3s include the opening cysteine and the closing phenylalanine or tryptophan. A D gene is named only where the DNA matches it firmly. Some rows mark clone size as missing; the rest say once, few, many or name a class of expanded clone.

clone size | J gene | V gene | D gene | CDR3 protein | CDR3 DNA
many | TRBJ2-3 | TRBV12-3/TRBV12-4 | TRBD1 | CASSWTGADTQYF | TGTGCCAGCAGCTGGACAGGGGCAGATACGCAGTATTTT
many | TRBJ2-7 | TRBV7-8 | TRBD2 | CASSRRLAGGPVASEQYF | TGTGCCAGCAGCCGCCGACTAGCGGGAGGCCCGGTGGCATCAGAGCAGTACTTC
few | TRBJ2-3 | TRBV6-5 | NA | CASRALDGSFDTQYF | TGTGCCAGCAGAGCCCTAGACGGGTCGTTCGATACGCAGTATTTT
few | TRBJ2-7 | TRBV7-2 | NA | CASSSLASFKQYF | TGTGCCAGCAGCTCCTTAGCCAGCTTCAAGCAGTACTTC
many | TRBJ2-3 | TRBV14 | TRBD2 | CASSHTLAGITDTQYF | TGTGCCAGCAGCCACACACTAGCGGGGATCACAGATACGCAGTATTTT
many | TRBJ1-1 | TRBV12-3/TRBV12-4 | NA | CASSSFGAPDTEAFF | TGTGCCAGCAGTTCCTTCGGGGCGCCGGACACTGAAGCTTTCTTT
few | TRBJ2-1 | TRBV7-8 | TRBD1 | CASSTHRGAEQFF | TGTGCCAGCAGCACTCACAGGGGCGCTGAGCAGTTCTTC
many | TRBJ2-7 | TRBV5-1 | NA | CASSLIGPSPYEQYF | TGCGCCAGCAGCTTGATAGGGCCTTCTCCCTACGAGCAGTACTTC
few | TRBJ2-1 | TRBV20-1 | NA | CSAATWRANYNEQFF | TGCAGTGCCGCCACATGGCGGGCAAACTACAATGAGCAGTTCTTC
many | TRBJ2-1 | TRBV4-3 | NA | CASSQAMGLGHNEQFF | TGCGCCAGCAGCCAAGCGATGGGACTCGGACACAATGAGCAGTTCTTC
NA | TRBJ2-1 | TRBV24-1 | TRBD2 | CATSELGFKGTSGSRHEQFF | TGTGCCACCAGTGAATTAGGGTTTAAGGGAACTAGCGGGAGTCGTCATGAGCAGTTCTTC
many | TRBJ1-4 | TRBV7-2 | NA | CASSPQRGSNEKLFF | TGTGCCAGCAGCCCGCAAAGGGGTAGTAATGAAAAACTGTTTTTT
many | TRBJ2-1 | TRBV7-6 | TRBD2 | CASSLGDSGTYEQFF | TGTGCCAGCAGCTTAGGTGATAGCGGGACCTATGAGCAGTTCTTC
many | TRBJ2-7 | TRBV28 | NA | CASSARTYEQYF | TGTGCCAGCAGCGCGAGGACCTACGAGCAGTACTTC
few | TRBJ2-1 | TRBV24-1 | TRBD2 | CATSGPGTSGRHEQFF | TGTGCCACCAGTGGCCCCGGGACTAGCGGGAGGCATGAGCAGTTCTTC
many | TRBJ2-5 | TRBV29-1 | TRBD2 | CSVSGTSQETQYF | TGCAGCGTCAGCGGGACCTCTCAAGAGACCCAGTACTTC
NA | TRBJ2-5 | TRBV20-1 | NA | CSGGHGGETQYF | TGCAGTGGGGGACACGGAGGAGAGACCCAGTACTTC
many | TRBJ2-7 | TRBV6-5 | NA | CASSYRTNYEQYF | TGTGCCAGCAGTTATAGAACTAACTACGAGCAGTACTTC
many | TRBJ2-3 | TRBV20-1 | NA | CSAISLGAIDTQYF | TGCAGCGCCATAAGCCTGGGGGCAATAGATACGCAGTATTTT
many | TRBJ1-5 | TRBV6-5 | NA | CASSYYMPGTSNQPQHF | TGTGCCAGCAGTTACTATATGCCAGGGACGAGCAATCAGCCCCAGCATTTT
many | TRBJ1-2 | TRBV27 | NA | CASSSWAGDSGYTF | TGTGCCAGCAGTTCGTGGGCCGGGGACTCTGGCTACACCTTC
many | TRBJ1-2 | TRBV4-2 | NA | CASSHIPAGDTNYGYTF | TGTGCCAGCAGCCATATCCCAGCTGGGGATACTAACTATGGCTACACCTTC
few | TRBJ1-2 | TRBV15 | NA | CATSRGRSYGYTF | TGTGCCACCAGCAGAGGAAGGTCCTATGGCTACACCTTC
many | TRBJ2-7 | TRBV7-9 | TRBD1 | CASSSPGTGGDEQYF | TGTGCCAGCAGCTCCCCGGGGACAGGGGGCGACGAGCAGTACTTC
many | TRBJ1-4 | TRBV5-1 | NA | CASSPLAATNEKLFF | TGCGCCAGCAGCCCTTTGGCAGCAACTAATGAAAAACTGTTTTTT
few | TRBJ1-4 | TRBV4-1 | NA | CASSQETGKGNEKLFF | TGCGCCAGCAGCCAAGAGACAGGCAAGGGTAATGAAAAACTGTTTTTT
many | TRBJ2-5 | TRBV27 | TRBD1 | CASGHGTGTETQYF | TGTGCCAGCGGCCACGGGACAGGGACAGAGACCCAGTACTTC
many | TRBJ2-7 | TRBV28 | TRBD2 | CASRGLAGGIHEQYF | TGTGCCAGCAGGGGACTAGCGGGAGGTATCCACGAGCAGTACTTC
many | TRBJ2-3 | TRBV5-1 | NA | CASTKAGTDTQYF | TGCGCCAGCACCAAGGCAGGGACAGATACGCAGTATTTT
NA | TRBJ1-1 | TRBV4-3 | NA | CASSQVPTGDTEAFF | TGCGCCAGCAGCCAAGTCCCAACAGGAGACACTGAAGCTTTCTTT
many | TRBJ2-7 | TRBV7-2 | TRBD1 | CASSSTGTGSTEQYF | TGTGCCAGCAGCTCTACCGGGACAGGGTCAACCGAGCAGTACTTC
few | TRBJ1-3 | TRBV7-2 | NA | CASSLAWGVGNTIYF | TGTGCCAGCAGCTTAGCGTGGGGGGTCGGAAACACCATATATTTT
NA | TRBJ2-1 | TRBV19 | NA | CASSIDSGFGYNEQFF | TGTGCCAGTAGTATAGATTCGGGATTTGGTTATAATGAGCAGTTCTTC
NA | TRBJ1-2 | TRBV7-9 | NA | CASSLLAANYGYTF | TGTGCCAGCAGCTTATTGGCAGCTAACTATGGCTACACCTTC
many | TRBJ2-1 | TRBV24-1 | NA | CATSDPFLAGDEQFF | TGTGCCACCAGTGACCCTTTTCTCGCCGGGGATGAGCAGTTCTTC
many | TRBJ1-1 | TRBV29-1 | NA | CSAGGGNTEAFF | TGCAGCGCCGGCGGCGGGAACACTGAAGCTTTCTTT
many | TRBJ1-6 | TRBV6-5 | NA | CASSYSNPSSYNSPLHF | TGTGCCAGCAGTTACTCGAATCCGAGCTCCTATAATTCACCCCTCCACTTT
many | TRBJ1-1 | TRBV9 | NA | CASSRDGLNTEAFF | TGTGCCAGCAGCAGAGACGGACTGAACACTGAAGCTTTCTTT
many | TRBJ2-1 | TRBV5-1 | NA | CASSPYGTRYDNEQFF | TGCGCCAGCAGCCCGTACGGGACCCGATACGACAATGAGCAGTTCTTC
NA | TRBJ1-2 | TRBV7-2 | NA | CASSPLAGNYGYTF | TGTGCCAGCAGCCCACTCGCAGGCAACTATGGCTACACCTTC
many | TRBJ2-3 | TRBV9 | NA | CASSPGASRDTQYF | TGTGCCAGCAGCCCGGGGGCTAGCCGGGATACGCAGTATTTT